This T cell receptor (beta chain) was found in a study of cytomegalovirus exposure and HLA in healthy donors. This clone was seen only once. Germline-derived CDR1 and CDR2 are LGHNA and YSLEER. There are 13 residues in the CDR3. Trimming at V came to 2 bases and at J to 8 bases, leaving 3 bases not matched to a gene. PCR used 60 Vbeta primers and 13 Jbeta primers. The data were produced by immunoSEQ multiplex PCR, yet TCRdb's version contains in-frame clones alone and is incomplete. The sample yields around 200,000 clones, just over 75% seen once. The sequencing sample was made of PBMCs. The chain recombines TRBV4-3 with TRBJ1-2; 9 bases are a match to TRBD1. The sequence was collected from a woman aged 30 to 39 in good health and CMV-seropositive. The DNA for the CDR3 is TGCGCCAGCAGCCAACTAACAGGGGGCGGCTACACCTTC. Its protein is CASSQLTGGGYTF.